The source of this T cell receptor beta chain is a study of blood T cell repertoires in COVID-19 (dated by TCRdb to the early 2020s). Study-wide context: Collaborator samples came from the United States, Italy and Spain and covered acute and convalescent phases of COVID-19. The material from the prospective study consisted of cDNA or gDNA derived from T cells, B-cell-depleted T cells, or PBMCs. Deeply sampled blood TCRbeta repertoires from subjects exposed to, actively infected with, or recovered from COVID-19 were included in the dataset. The repertoires were made available in a free public database intended to serve as a resource for research on the immune response to SARS-CoV-2. The samples were drawn from the first 160 participants of the ongoing ImmuneRACE study and from 1,254 subjects provided by 6 global collaborators. Nearly every sample came with metadata listing a de-identified subject ID, COVID-19 status, age in years and sex. HLA class I and class II types, where available, came from metadata supplied by the sample provider rather than from assay-based typing.

V and J are truncated by 5 bases and 5 bases respectively, leaving an intervening sequence of 9 bases. The germline V gene yields MNHEY for CDR1 and SVGAGI for CDR2. Inclusive of the bounding cysteine and phenylalanine, the CDR3 is 13 residues long. Of the read, only the CDR3 DNA is kept; its 39 bases are in frame from base 1. The collaborating institutions used their own protocols to collect whole blood in K2EDTA tubes. For TCRbeta analysis, collaborator samples were shipped as frozen whole blood, as isolated PBMCs, or as DNA extracted from either sample type. General conclusions and limits of the study: Clinical and demographic metadata were provided uncurated, with the amount varying by source and participant.

To note about this clone: It lacks a known antigen. Base qualities were left out, and no much larger clone turns up one base away.

The immunoSEQ Assay, a bias-controlled multiplex PCR, was used to amplify TCRbeta CDR3 regions from genomic DNA. The paper's processing steps were these. The number of nucleated cells in each sample was estimated by amplification of reference gene primers within the assay. Sequence reads were collapsed and filtered to measure the absolute abundance of every unique TCRbeta CDR3 rearrangement. Productive Simpson clonality was computed per sample as the square root of Simpson's diversity index over productive rearrangements. Not all clones reach the TCRdb copy of this immuneACCESS table, which keeps in-frame sequences only. Checked studies attribute under half of the gap to unresolved V genes and leave the rest unexplained. The V and J calls and clone size are taken from that table; D and trimming were inferred from the DNA. The sample data list 150,000 to 200,000 clones, and around 83% of these were observed just once. Of the sample, over 7% falls within the top ten clones.

The sequence joins TRBV6-5 to TRBJ1-4, with the D gene not confidently named. Sequencing was carried out using peripheral blood. This receptor was obtained from a woman of 80 years or more in a cohort sampled during active or convalescent COVID-19. The CDR3 in this case is CASSRRANEKLFF. Read as DNA, the sequence is TGTGCCAGCAGTCGGAGAGCAAATGAAAAACTGTTTTTT.